The 18 T cell receptor beta chains presented below share a single source sample, sequenced in a study of cytomegalovirus exposure and HLA in healthy donors. 60 Vbeta and 13 Jbeta primers were used in PCR. Only in-frame clones appear in the TCRdb table, and some are missing; sequencing was by immunoSEQ multiplex PCR. The sample includes approximately 160,000 clones, roughly 82% seen only once; the top ten take approximately 6%. The material sequenced was PBMCs. The receptors shown here come from a man aged 25-45 years in good health and CMV-seropositive.

The chain is built from TRBV9 and TRBJ1-3, with TRBD1 matching over 8 bases. V gave up 0 bases and J gave up 3 bases; unmatched junction bases: 5. This CDR3 spans 16 amino acids. Germline CDR1 reads SGDLS; CDR2 reads YYNGEE. The CDR3 sequence is CASSVVDRGGGNTIYF. The CDR3 DNA reads as TGTGCCAGCAGCGTAGTAGACAGGGGTGGTGGAAACACCATATATTTT.

CDR3 amino acids: CASSLREGMNTEAFF. In DNA form, the CDR3 reads TGTGCCAGCAGTTTACGCGAGGGAATGAACACTGAAGCTTTCTTT. The chain is built from TRBV27 and TRBJ1-1; D not certain. From germline, CDR1 is MNHEY and CDR2 SMNVEV (reference sequence). The V end lost 2 bases, the J end lost 0 bases, and 10 bases lay between the germline ends. CDR3 length: 15 amino acids.

V and J are TRBV30 and TRBJ2-7, with no clear D. CDR1 is GTSNPN, CDR2 SVGIG, per germline (reference sequence). The CDR3 contains 12 residues. The V gene lost 2 bases and the J gene lost 3 bases, with 8 bases spanning the gap. The CDR3 loop is CAWSLSGYEQYF. The CDR3 nucleotides are TGTGCCTGGAGTCTCTCCGGCTACGAGCAGTACTTC.

The V call is TRBV5-1, the J call TRBJ2-6; D gene ambiguous. V was pared by 4 bases and J by 4 bases, with 21 bases between. In germline, CDR1 is SGHRS, CDR2 YFSETQ. The CDR3 runs to 18 residues. This CDR3 is CASSLTSFLSGGANVLTF. The DNA for the CDR3 is TGCGCCAGCAGCCTGACAAGCTTCCTCTCTGGAGGGGCCAACGTCCTGACTTTC.

The rearrangement joins TRBV30 to TRBJ2-5; TRBD2 agrees at 11 bases. V shed 0 bases and J 4 bases; nucleotides not matched to a gene: 7. Germline V gene sequence: CDR1 GTSNPN, CDR2 SVGIG (reference sequence). The CDR3 length is 16 residues. The CDR3 sequence: CAWSVGLAGGGETQYF. In DNA, the CDR3 is TGTGCCTGGAGTGTAGGGCTAGCGGGGGGAGGAGAGACCCAGTACTTC.

The rearrangement joins TRBV19 to TRBJ2-7; 7 bases map to TRBD2. The length of the CDR3 is 15 residues. From germline, CDR1 is LNHDA and CDR2 SQIVND (reference sequence). V shed 3 bases, J shed 3 bases, and the junction held 8 bases outside the gene matches. The CDR3: CASSIWAGVSYEQYF. The DNA for the CDR3 is TGTGCCAGTAGTATCTGGGCGGGAGTAAGCTACGAGCAGTACTTC.

The chain joins TRBV28 to TRBJ2-7, with 7 nucleotides matching TRBD1. CDR3 length: 13 amino acids. Germline CDR1 is MDHEN and CDR2 is SYDVKM. Germline trimming cut 5 bases from V and 5 bases from J; bases unmatched to any gene: 6. The CDR3 coding sequence is TGTGCCAGCAGTAAAGGGACAGACGACGAGCAGTACTTC. This encodes CASSKGTDDEQYF.

This chain uses TRBV6-1 with TRBJ2-1, with TRBD1 matching 8 bases. This CDR3 spans 15 amino acids. Unmatched junction bases numbered 10, after V lost 7 bases and J lost 5 bases. Per the germline V gene, CDR1 is MNHNS and CDR2 is SASEGT. The chain's CDR3 is CASKEGRGPHNEQFF. CDR3 sequence (DNA): TGTGCCAGCAAGGAGGGCAGGGGGCCTCACAATGAGCAGTTCTTC.

This clone came up once. The chain carries TRBV19 and TRBJ1-5; 8 bases agree with TRBD1. The V and J ends lost 5 bases and 4 bases, in that order; junction bases with no gene match: 7. Germline-derived CDR1 and CDR2 are LNHDA and SQIVND (reference sequence). The CDR3 contains 15 residues. As DNA, the CDR3 is TGTGCCAGTAGTTCCGGACAGGGTCTTAATCAGCCCCAGCATTTT. Translating it yields CASSSGQGLNQPQHF.

This clone was seen once. The V and J genes are TRBV21-1 and TRBJ2-7; the DNA was not used to check the table's D call, TRBD2. TRBV21-1 is a pseudogene locus. The CDR3 is made up of 17 amino acids. In DNA, the CDR3 is TGTGCCAGCAGCAATTCTCCAAGACTAGCTTTCTTTTACGAGCAGTACTTC. Its translation is CASSNSPRLAFFYEQYF.

The gene calls are TRBV6-1 and TRBJ2-3; 8 nucleotides align to TRBD1. V shed 5 bases and J 1 base; nucleotides not matched to a gene: 5. Germline CDR1 is MNHNS and CDR2 is SASEGT. CDR3 length: 15 amino acids. In DNA, the CDR3 is TGTGCCAGCAGTCAGGACAGGGCTCGCACAGATACGCAGTATTTT. Residues: CASSQDRARTDTQYF.

This chain joins TRBV27 and TRBJ1-3; TRBD1 agrees at 7 bases. With 5 bases clipped from V and 4 bases from J, the junction kept 5 bases outside the gene matches. The CDR3 sequence is 14 residues long. The germline V gene encodes CDR1 MNHEY and CDR2 SMNVEV (reference sequence). CDR3 in DNA: TGTGCCAGCAGTCGACAGGGAACGGGAAACACCATATATTTT. Translating it yields CASSRQGTGNTIYF.

This clone has more than one count but fewer than ten. The chain joins TRBV7-9 to TRBJ1-5, with 7 nucleotides matching TRBD1. After removal of 5 bases from V and 1 base from J, the junction contained 2 bases not matched to a gene. CDR1 SEHNR and CDR2 FQNEAQ come from the germline V gene (reference sequence). CDR3 length: 14 amino acids. The CDR3 bases are TGTGCCAGCAGCCGACAGGGAAGCAATCAGCCCCAGCATTTT. This translates into CASSRQGSNQPQHF.

This chain uses TRBV28 with TRBJ2-7, with TRBD1 identical over 7 bases. CDR1 is MDHEN and CDR2 is SYDVKM in the germline V gene. The CDR3 is 14 residues long. The V and J ends lost 5 bases and 0 bases, in that order; junction bases with no gene match: 4. This CDR3 reads CASSRQGSSYEQYF. CDR3 DNA sequence: TGTGCCAGCAGTCGACAGGGATCCTCCTACGAGCAGTACTTC.

The chain carries TRBV7-2 and TRBJ1-4; D call uncertain. Germline CDR1 SGHTA, CDR2 FQGNSA. Trimming took off 1 base at V and 2 bases at J, with 8 bases between the two ends. The CDR3 runs to 15 residues. CDR3 amino acids: CASSLDGNTNEKLFF. In DNA form, the CDR3 reads TGTGCCAGCAGCTTAGACGGGAACACTAATGAAAAACTGTTTTTT.

The V gene is TRBV27, the J gene TRBJ2-7; 9 bases are shared with TRBD1. CDR1 and CDR2 from the germline V gene are MNHEY and SMNVEV (reference sequence). The CDR3 contains 13 residues. V lost 4 bases, J lost 6 bases, and 4 bases stayed unmatched. This chain's CDR3 is CASSSWTGAEQYF. The CDR3 DNA follows: TGTGCCAGCAGTTCCTGGACAGGGGCCGAGCAGTACTTC.

About this clone: Other DNA sequences in the same sample also yield this CDR3. The chain uses TRBV5-1 and TRBJ1-1; TRBD1 might be the D (5 bases). Germline V gene lookup returns CDR1 SGHRS and CDR2 YFSETQ. The CDR3 spans 14 residues. Trimming removed 2 bases at V and 0 bases at J, with 8 bases between. The CDR3 DNA reads as TGCGCCAGCAGCTTCGACAGATTGAACACTGAAGCTTTCTTT. Its translation: CASSFDRLNTEAFF.

The V and J genes are TRBV25-1 and TRBJ2-5; D remains ambiguous. V lost 8 bases and J lost 3, with 10 bases in between. From germline, CDR1 is MGHDK and CDR2 SYGVNS. The CDR3 extends over 12 amino acids. CDR3 coding DNA: TGTGCCAGCCCCCTAATAAAAGAGACCCAGTACTTC. It encodes CASPLIKETQYF.